This entry describes one T cell receptor beta chain. Method: immunoSEQ multiplex PCR; TCRdb's copy keeps in-frame clones and lacks some. Among about 99,000 clones, approximately 90% were seen once, and the ten largest hold about 0.89%. The data derive from a study of T cell changes during pregnancy in multiple sclerosis. The V and J ends lost 0 bases and 7 bases respectively, with 14 bases between them. Germline lookup yields CDR1 SGHRS and CDR2 YFSETQ. The CDR3 sequence is 14 residues long. This chain links TRBV5-1 with TRBJ2-7, with D possibly TRBD1 on 5 matching bases. Material: peripheral blood, obtained after pregnancy. The clonotype comes from a female donor with multiple sclerosis, enrolled in a pregnancy study. The CDR3 coding sequence is TGCGCCAGCAGCTTGGCCAGGGAAGTGGGGGAGCAGTACTTC. This gives the protein CASSLAREVGEQYF.